These 32 T cell receptor beta chains were all obtained from the same sample, sequenced in a study of lymphopenia after photon versus proton radiotherapy. This table comes from immunoSEQ multiplex PCR, and its TCRdb copy is limited to in-frame clones, with some not included. The table lists 150,000 to 200,000 clones, more than 85% of them singletons. The specimen comprised peripheral blood, sampled from a patient treated with photon-based radiotherapy. The receptors stem from a man aged 50 to 60 with gastric cancer.

This clone is a singleton in its sample. The chain joins TRBV5-4 to TRBJ2-1, with 14 bases lining up with TRBD2. Germline assignment: CDR1 SGHNT and CDR2 YYREEE (reference sequence). Trimming at V came to 4 bases and at J to 8 bases, leaving 8 bases not matched to a gene. This CDR3 is 16 amino acids long. CDR3 sequence: CASSAPGLAGEDEQFF. CDR3 DNA: TGTGCCAGCAGCGCGCCGGGACTAGCGGGAGAAGATGAGCAGTTCTTC.

This clone came up once. The J gene is TRBJ1-4, the V gene TRBV27, with TRBD1 matching 8 bases. Per germline, CDR1 MNHEY and CDR2 SMNVEV (reference sequence). V trimming: 6 bases; J trimming: 8 bases; junction bases outside the gene matches: 5. CDR3 size: 13 residues. The CDR3 sequence is CASRQGAREKLFF. The CDR3 nucleotides read TGTGCCAGCAGGCAGGGGGCGCGGGAAAAACTGTTTTTT.

V gene TRBV2 combines with J gene TRBJ2-1; D remains unclear. The CDR3 has 14 residues. V was cut by 4 bases and J by 4 bases, with 11 bases left in between. CDR1 is SNHLY, CDR2 FYNNEI, per germline. Here the CDR3 reads CASSGQQTYNEQFF. In nucleotides, the CDR3 is TGTGCCAGCAGTGGGCAGCAGACGTACAATGAGCAGTTCTTC.

This chain connects TRBV4-1 to TRBJ1-5, with D possibly being TRBD1 (6 bases). Germline CDR1 reads MGHRA; CDR2 reads YSYEKL. V lost 1 base and J 3 bases, leaving 16 bases between the germline ends. The CDR3 is 17 residues long. DNA for the CDR3: TGCGCCAGCAGCCAAGCCTGGAACAGGGAGTCCAATCAGCCCCAGCATTTT. Protein sequence: CASSQAWNRESNQPQHF.

The sample holds one count of this clone. The V and J genes are TRBV20-1 and TRBJ1-1; D is undetermined. Germline CDR1 DFQATT, CDR2 SNEGSKA (reference sequence). This CDR3 region has 11 residues. Between the trimmed V and J ends, which lost 0 bases and 6 bases, there was a span of 5 bases. Here the CDR3 DNA reads TGCAGTGCTAGAGATTATCCTGAAGCTTTCTTT. This translates into CSARDYPEAFF.

The chain is built from TRBV27 and TRBJ2-1, with 12 bases aligning to TRBD2. The CDR3 runs 16 residues. V trimming: 7 bases; J trimming: 5 bases; junction bases outside the gene matches: 9. Germline V CDR1 and CDR2: MNHEY, SMNVEV (reference sequence). CDR3: CASTYLTSGRNNEQFF. CDR3 DNA sequence: TGTGCCAGCACCTACCTTACTAGCGGGAGGAACAATGAGCAGTTCTTC.

This chain joins TRBV18 and TRBJ1-1; perhaps TRBD1 as D (5 bases). The V and J ends lost 4 bases and 0 bases respectively, with 12 bases between them. CDR1 KGHSH and CDR2 LQKENI come from the germline V gene. This CDR3 is built from 15 residues. The CDR3 region is CASSRGLPMNTEAFF. CDR3 coding DNA: TGTGCCAGCTCACGGGGACTTCCCATGAACACTGAAGCTTTCTTT.

This chain joins TRBV4-3 and TRBJ1-4; 11 nucleotides align to TRBD1. The CDR3 consists of 16 residues. The germline gives CDR1 LGHNA, CDR2 YSLEER. V lost 3 bases to trimming and J lost 4 bases; unmatched junction nucleotides: 4. The CDR3 protein is CASSQGDRGINEKLFF. In DNA, the CDR3 is TGCGCCAGCAGCCAGGGGGACAGGGGGATTAATGAAAAACTGTTTTTT.

Relative to its sample, this clone is medium-sized (0.01 to 0.1%). The chain is built from TRBV13 and TRBJ1-2, with unresolved D. The germline gives CDR1 PRHDT, CDR2 FYEKMQ (reference sequence). V lost 5 bases and J 4 bases, leaving 8 bases between the germline ends. This CDR3 has 12 amino acids. The CDR3 DNA is TGTGCCAGCAGCCCAAAGGGCTATGGCTACACCTTC. It codes for CASSPKGYGYTF.

The V call is TRBV28, the J call TRBJ2-7; the match to TRBD2 covers 11 bases. The J segment lost 4 bases and the V segment lost 3 bases, leaving 17 bases of the junction unmatched. Germline assignment: CDR1 MDHEN and CDR2 SYDVKM. The CDR3 has 19 residues. CDR3 protein: CASSFPQLAGEFRGYEQYF. The CDR3 DNA sequence: TGTGCCAGCAGTTTCCCCCAACTAGCGGGAGAATTCAGGGGGTACGAGCAGTACTTC.

This sequence joins TRBV27 and TRBJ1-5; the D is unclear. The V gene lost 4 bases and the J gene lost 0 bases, with 7 bases spanning the gap. From germline, CDR1 is MNHEY and CDR2 SMNVEV (reference sequence). There are 14 residues in the CDR3. This CDR3 reads CASSSTFSNQPQHF. The CDR3 DNA follows: TGTGCCAGCAGTTCAACCTTTAGCAATCAGCCCCAGCATTTT.

This chain joins TRBV19 and TRBJ2-7, with 7 bases lining up with TRBD2. Germline assignment: CDR1 LNHDA and CDR2 SQIVND (reference sequence). This CDR3 has 14 residues. The V segment lost 3 bases and the J segment 0 bases; nucleotides outside the gene matches: 2. The CDR3 region is CASSIREGSYEQYF. DNA of the CDR3: TGTGCCAGTAGTATTAGGGAGGGCTCCTACGAGCAGTACTTC.

This rearrangement joins TRBV6-5 to TRBJ2-5; 9 nucleotides align to TRBD2. With V trimmed by 5 bases and J by 3 bases, 1 base remained unmatched. CDR1 MNHEY and CDR2 SVGAGI come from the germline V gene. CDR3 length equals 13 residues. The CDR3 DNA is TGTGCCAGCAGTGGGACTAGCAAAGAGACCCAGTACTTC. Its translation is CASSGTSKETQYF.

This chain joins TRBV11-2 and TRBJ2-1; 10 bases are a match to TRBD2. This CDR3 region has 14 residues. Unmatched junction bases numbered 1, after V lost 0 bases and J lost 8 bases. Germline V lookup: CDR1 SGHAT, CDR2 FQNNGV. The CDR3 loop is CASSLDLAGDEQFF. In DNA, the CDR3 is TGTGCCAGCAGCTTAGATCTAGCGGGGGATGAGCAGTTCTTC.

The V gene is TRBV29-1, the J gene TRBJ2-7; D is perhaps TRBD2 (5 bases). Germline CDR1 and CDR2: SQVTM and ANQGSEA. This CDR3 contains 15 residues. Trimming stripped 4 bases from V and 6 bases from J, with 22 bases between. The CDR3 protein is CSVGTVRDLTSEQYF. CDR3 sequence (DNA): TGCAGCGTTGGGACGGTTCGGGATCTAACGTCCGAGCAGTACTTC.

The rearrangement links TRBV6-1 to TRBJ2-4; TRBD1 might be the D (6 bases). Germline V gene sequence: CDR1 MNHNS, CDR2 SASEGT. This CDR3 region has 15 residues. The V and J ends lost 2 bases and 1 base respectively, with 9 bases between them. Here the CDR3 reads CASSEQGGAKNIQYF. CDR3 DNA: TGTGCCAGCAGTGAACAAGGGGGTGCCAAAAACATTCAGTACTTC.

The rearrangement uses TRBV7-2 and TRBJ2-2, with D possibly matching TRBD2 (6 bases). Per the germline V gene, CDR1 is SGHTA and CDR2 is FQGNSA. Trimming pared 8 bases from V and 5 bases from J, leaving 15 bases between. The CDR3 is made up of 14 amino acids. CDR3 protein: CASSYGTQTGELFF. For the CDR3, the DNA is TGTGCCAGCTCCTACGGGACTCAGACCGGGGAGCTGTTTTTT.

The gene calls are TRBV18 and TRBJ2-1; TRBD1 aligns across 7 bases. V lost 5 bases and J lost 6; bases outside the gene matches: 7. CDR1 KGHSH and CDR2 LQKENI come from the germline V gene. The CDR3 covers 14 residues. The CDR3 bases are TGTGCCAGCTCAAAGGGGGCGAATACCAATGAGCAGTTCTTC. Residues: CASSKGANTNEQFF.

The V and J genes are TRBV20-1 and TRBJ1-1; D remains unclear. The V gene lost 4 bases and the J gene lost 7 bases, with 10 bases spanning the gap. CDR1 DFQATT and CDR2 SNEGSKA come from the germline V gene (reference sequence). The CDR3 has 11 residues. CDR3 nucleotides: TGCAGTGCTACGCTCTCTTTTGAAGCTTTCTTT. Translated, it gives CSATLSFEAFF.

The CDR3 coding sequence is TGCGCCAGCAGTCCAGCGCAGGGCTGGAGTAGAACTGAAGCTTTCTTT. Protein sequence: CASSPAQGWSRTEAFF. The V and J genes are TRBV4-1 and TRBJ1-1; TRBD1 is a possible D gene (5 bases). The V end was cut by 6 bases, the J end by 5 bases, with 22 bases between. Per germline, CDR1 MGHRA and CDR2 YSYEKL. CDR3 length: 16 residues.

The rearrangement links TRBV6-4 to TRBJ2-3; D not resolved. The germline V gene encodes CDR1 MRHNA and CDR2 SNTAGT. Deletions cut 3 bases from V and 4 bases from J, with 14 bases between. This CDR3 has 15 amino acids. CDR3 amino acids: CASSDGGNDPDTQYF. The CDR3 DNA follows: TGTGCCAGCAGTGATGGTGGGAACGATCCAGATACGCAGTATTTT.

The CDR3: CASSLDRGDTIYF. The CDR3 DNA follows: TGTGCCAGCAGCTTGGACAGGGGAGACACCATATATTTT. This chain links TRBV7-7 with TRBJ1-3; 9 nucleotides agree with TRBD1. The CDR3 has 13 amino acids. After removal of 3 bases from V and 8 bases from J, the junction contained 2 bases not matched to a gene. From germline, CDR1 is SSHAT and CDR2 FNYEAQ (reference sequence).

V usage is TRBV27 and J usage is TRBJ2-3; 9 bases are shared with TRBD2. J lost 3 bases, V lost 3 bases, and 7 bases had no gene match. The CDR3 sequence is 16 residues long. Germline values: CDR1 MNHEY, CDR2 SMNVEV (reference sequence). Written as DNA, the CDR3 is TGTGCCAGCAGTTTCCTTAGCGGGAGCGGTACAGATACGCAGTATTTT. Amino acid sequence: CASSFLSGSGTDTQYF.

This clone was seen just once. The rearrangement uses TRBV2 and TRBJ2-7; D is uncertain. The CDR3 has 12 amino acids. Per germline, CDR1 SNHLY and CDR2 FYNNEI. V was cut by 6 bases and J by 1 base, with 7 bases left in between. The CDR3 protein is CASRGRSYEQYF. The CDR3 DNA is TGTGCCAGCAGAGGGCGTTCCTACGAGCAGTACTTC.

The rearrangement joins TRBV19 to TRBJ2-7, with a possible D match to TRBD2 (6 bases). Between the trimmed V and J ends, which lost 5 bases and 3 bases, there was a span of 11 bases. Germline-derived CDR1 and CDR2 are LNHDA and SQIVND (reference sequence). The length of the CDR3 is 13 residues. CDR3 sequence reads: CASSSGVFYEQYF. In DNA, the CDR3 is TGTGCCAGTAGTTCGGGAGTCTTCTACGAGCAGTACTTC.

The sample holds a few counts of this clone. The J gene is TRBJ1-1, the V gene TRBV18; no firm D call. Deletions cut 6 bases from V and 4 bases from J, with 18 bases between. Germline V gives CDR1 KGHSH, CDR2 LQKENI. CDR3 size: 15 residues. The CDR3 spells CASSRDGPGRTEAFF. In DNA, the CDR3 is TGTGCCAGCTCCAGAGACGGGCCGGGTCGCACTGAAGCTTTCTTT.

This chain uses TRBV5-4 with TRBJ2-1, with 14 nucleotides matching TRBD2. The V gene end was trimmed by 5 bases and the J gene end by 10 bases; junction bases not matched to a gene: 11. This CDR3 comprises 16 residues. The V gene's germline CDR1 is SGHNT and CDR2 YYREEE (reference sequence). The CDR3: CASRYSGLAGGGEQFF. CDR3 nucleotides: TGTGCCAGCAGATACTCCGGACTAGCGGGAGGAGGGGAGCAGTTCTTC.

CDR3 sequence reads: CASSLDGPGLAHYNEQFF. CDR3 sequence (DNA): TGTGCCAGCAGCTTAGATGGCCCGGGACTAGCTCACTACAATGAGCAGTTCTTC. This chain joins TRBV7-8 and TRBJ2-1; 9 bases align to TRBD2. V lost 1 base to trimming and J lost 3 bases; unmatched junction nucleotides: 10. In germline, CDR1 is SGHVS, CDR2 FQNEAQ. This CDR3 contains 18 residues.

The rearrangement joins TRBV7-7 to TRBJ2-5, with D maybe TRBD1 (6 bases). CDR1 and CDR2 from the germline V gene are SSHAT and FNYEAQ (reference sequence). The CDR3 runs 14 residues. Deletions cut 3 bases from V and 5 bases from J, with 13 bases between. CDR3 residues: CASSFRGRRETQYF. The CDR3 DNA sequence: TGTGCCAGCAGCTTCAGGGGTCGAAGGGAGACCCAGTACTTC.

V and J are TRBV5-8 and TRBJ1-2; 7 bases are a match to TRBD1. Looked up from germline, CDR1 is SGHTS and CDR2 is YDEGEE. J gave up 8 bases and V 4 bases, and 14 bases lay outside the gene matches. This CDR3 is 15 amino acids long. The CDR3 reads CASSPLTGKVYGYTF. The CDR3 DNA reads as TGTGCCAGCAGCCCTTTGACAGGGAAGGTTTACGGCTACACCTTC.

The rearrangement uses TRBV5-1 and TRBJ1-4, with D maybe TRBD1 (5 bases). The germline V gene encodes CDR1 SGHRS and CDR2 YFSETQ. The CDR3 totals 15 residues. V gave up 0 bases and J gave up 5 bases, with 11 bases separating them. The CDR3 is CASSLAGAPNEKLFF. CDR3 bases: TGCGCCAGCAGCTTGGCCGGGGCTCCAAATGAAAAACTGTTTTTT.

V usage is TRBV5-1 and J usage is TRBJ2-2; 8 bases align to TRBD1. Looked up from germline, CDR1 is SGHRS and CDR2 is YFSETQ. This CDR3 has 15 amino acids. V lost 3 bases, J lost 6 bases, and 7 bases stayed unmatched. The CDR3 bases are TGCGCCAGCAGCTCCACAGGGGGTAGGGCCGGGGAGCTGTTTTTT. Its protein product is CASSSTGGRAGELFF.